This T cell receptor beta chain stems from a study of blood T cell repertoires in COVID-19. Overall study context: Samples representing acute and convalescent COVID-19 were sourced from the United States, Italy and Spain.

The germline V and J ends were trimmed by 2 bases and 0 bases, with 11 bases remaining between them. This CDR3 has 15 amino acids. Germline V gives CDR1 ENHRY, CDR2 SYGVKD. In the original analysis: By means of reference gene primer amplification, nucleated cell counts were estimated. TCRdb keeps only in-frame clones here, not all; method: immunoSEQ multiplex PCR. V and J calls and clone size are those listed in that table; D and trimming were worked out from the DNA. The data hold some 130,000 clones, with roughly 83% observed a single time. The sequence derives from a woman aged 80 or over with acute or convalescent COVID-19. Sequencing was done on a sample of peripheral blood. This chain joins TRBV10-3 and TRBJ2-7, with a weak D call TRBD1 (6 bases). This CDR3 is CAISEGQLSSYEQYF. As DNA, the CDR3 is TGTGCCATCAGTGAGGGACAGTTAAGCTCCTACGAGCAGTACTTC.